The present T cell receptor beta chain was sequenced within a study of blood T cell repertoires in COVID-19. Study-wide context: From the United States, Italy and Spain came samples of acute and convalescent COVID-19. T cells, B-cell-depleted T cells, or PBMCs provided the cDNA or gDNA that served as material.

This clone was found a few times. As originally analysed: Reference gene primer amplification gave nucleated cell count estimates. Profiled with immunoSEQ multiplex PCR; TCRdb holds only in-frame clones, not every one. V and J calls plus clone size are reproduced from that table; the DNA served to infer D and trimming. The sample lists about 170,000 clones, 80% to 90% occurring once. In germline, CDR1 is SGHRS, CDR2 YFSETQ. V lost 4 bases, J lost 7 bases, and 12 bases stayed unmatched. This CDR3 has 16 amino acids. Patients in Seattle were enrolled during active infection, then followed longitudinally.

The V and J genes are TRBV5-1 and TRBJ2-1; 9 bases are a match to TRBD1. Sample: peripheral blood. This TCR came from a woman aged 70 to 79 with COVID-19, enrolled during active disease. Here the CDR3 DNA reads TGCGCCAGCAGCACAGCCACAGGGGGCAATTTGAATGAGCAGTTCTTC. This sequence encodes CASSTATGGNLNEQFF.